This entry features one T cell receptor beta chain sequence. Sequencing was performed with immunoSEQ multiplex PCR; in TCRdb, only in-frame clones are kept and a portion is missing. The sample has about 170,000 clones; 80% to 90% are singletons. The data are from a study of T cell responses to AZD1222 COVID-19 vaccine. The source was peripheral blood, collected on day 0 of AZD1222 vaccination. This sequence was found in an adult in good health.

DNA of the CDR3: TGTGCCAGCAGCCCCGTAGCGGGGGGCAGTCGAGATACGCAGTATTTT. This sequence encodes CASSPVAGGSRDTQYF. The V and J genes are TRBV7-3 and TRBJ2-3, with 10 bases that match TRBD2. The junction had 10 bases not matched to a gene; V was cut back by 5 bases and J by 5 bases. CDR1 and CDR2 (germline): SGHTA, FQGTGA. This CDR3 has 16 residues.